This T cell receptor beta chain was retrieved from a study of T-cell memory formation after mild COVID-19. Overall study results and limits: Some responding clones appeared in pre-infection memory, suggesting cross-reactive memory joined.

TCRdb itself ran the 5' RACE reads through MiXCR, one entry per CDR3 protein. The sample includes about 140,000 distinct CDR3 sequences, around 15% of them seen just once. This clonotype was counted at least ten times. Its antigen is not known. The TCR originated in an adult woman who had mild COVID-19 (a few samples of this study predate the infection). Cell type and time point are not known. Specimen: PBMCs or a T cell subset sorted from them (not recorded which).

The CDR3 region is CAWSNGVPQYF. The CDR3 DNA sequence: TGTGCCTGGAGTAATGGCGTGCCGCAGTATTTT. J is TRBJ2-3 and V is TRBV30, with no clear D. The germline gives CDR1 GTSNPN, CDR2 SVGIG (reference sequence). Trimming took off 2 bases at V and 10 bases at J, with 10 bases between the two ends. The CDR3 has 11 amino acids.